This T cell receptor beta chain was sequenced in a study of brain T cells in children with intractable seizures. The CDR3 runs 14 residues. Germline lookup yields CDR1 LNHDA and CDR2 SQIVND (reference sequence). Germline trimming cut 6 bases from V and 8 bases from J; bases unmatched to any gene: 10. Method: immunoSEQ multiplex PCR; TCRdb's copy keeps in-frame clones and lacks some. The sample lists under 400,000 clones, roughly 92% seen once, with 5% to 7% in the top ten. Time point of the sample: blood from clinic visit 5 months post-surgery; TSC patient then seizure free. The receptor comes from a boy under three years old with tuberous sclerosis and intractable seizures. The chain employs TRBV19 and TRBJ1-2; 9 positions match TRBD1. The starting material was peripheral blood, obtained approximately 5 months after surgery. The CDR3 is CASSLGTGSVGYTF. For the CDR3, the DNA is TGTGCCAGTAGCCTAGGGACAGGGTCGGTCGGCTACACCTTC.